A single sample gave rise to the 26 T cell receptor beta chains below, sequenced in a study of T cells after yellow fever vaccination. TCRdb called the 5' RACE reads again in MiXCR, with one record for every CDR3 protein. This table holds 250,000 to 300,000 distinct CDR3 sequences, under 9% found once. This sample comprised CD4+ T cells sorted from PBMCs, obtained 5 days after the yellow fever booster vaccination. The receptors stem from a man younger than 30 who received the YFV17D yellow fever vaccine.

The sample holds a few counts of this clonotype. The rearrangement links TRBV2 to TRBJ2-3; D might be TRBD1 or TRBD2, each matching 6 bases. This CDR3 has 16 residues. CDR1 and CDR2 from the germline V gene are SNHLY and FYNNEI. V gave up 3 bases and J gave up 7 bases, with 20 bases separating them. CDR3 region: CASSDLRGHGVHTQYF. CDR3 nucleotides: TGTGCCAGCAGTGACCTTCGGGGGCACGGGGTGCATACGCAGTATTTT.

The CDR3 here is CASSLPSLGQTF. In DNA, the CDR3 is TGTGCCAGCAGCCTACCGAGTCTAGGACAGACCTTC. The chain has TRBV3-1 and TRBJ1-2, with a weak D call TRBD1 (6 bases). Germline V CDR1 and CDR2: LGHDT, YNNKEL (reference sequence). V lost 4 bases and J lost 14, with 17 bases in between. This CDR3 has 12 residues.

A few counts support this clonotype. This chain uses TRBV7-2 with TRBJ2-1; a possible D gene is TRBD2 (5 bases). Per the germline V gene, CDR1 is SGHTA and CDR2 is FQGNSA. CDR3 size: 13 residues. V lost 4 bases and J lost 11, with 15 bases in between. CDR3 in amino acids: CASSSSSQFKQFF. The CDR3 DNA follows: TGTGCCAGCAGCTCTAGCAGCCAATTCAAGCAGTTCTTC.

CDR3 sequence reads: CASSLGTGTGNTIYF. CDR3 bases: TGTGCCAGCAGCTTGGGCACCGGGACTGGAAACACCATATATTTT. J is TRBJ1-3 and V is TRBV5-6, with D unclear. Looked up from germline, CDR1 is SGHDT and CDR2 is YYEEEE. Trimming cost V 0 bases and J 2 bases, with 9 bases left between them. The CDR3 consists of 15 residues.

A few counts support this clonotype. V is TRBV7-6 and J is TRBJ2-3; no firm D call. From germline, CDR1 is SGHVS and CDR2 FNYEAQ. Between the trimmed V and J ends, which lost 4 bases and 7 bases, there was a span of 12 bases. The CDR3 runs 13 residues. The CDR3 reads CASSSPTRNTQYF. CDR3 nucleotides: TGTGCCAGCAGCTCCCCGACCCGAAATACGCAGTATTTT.

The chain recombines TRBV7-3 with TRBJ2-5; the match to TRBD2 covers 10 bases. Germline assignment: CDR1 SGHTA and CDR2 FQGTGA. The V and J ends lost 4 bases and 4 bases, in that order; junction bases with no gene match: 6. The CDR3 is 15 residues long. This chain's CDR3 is CASSWTSGPRETQYF. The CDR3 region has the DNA TGTGCCAGCAGCTGGACTAGCGGACCCCGAGAGACCCAGTACTTC. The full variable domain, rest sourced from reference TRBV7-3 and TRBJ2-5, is GAGVSQTPSNKVTEKGKYVELRCDPISGHTALYWYRQSLGQGPEFLIYFQGTGAADDSGLPNDRFFAVRPEGSVSTLKIQRTERGDSAVYLCASSWTSGPRETQYFGPGTRLLVL.

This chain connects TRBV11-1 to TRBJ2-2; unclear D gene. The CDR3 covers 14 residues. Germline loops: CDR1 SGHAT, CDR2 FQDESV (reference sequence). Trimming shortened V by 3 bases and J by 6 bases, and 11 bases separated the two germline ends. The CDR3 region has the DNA TGTGCCAGCAGCTTCTCAGTTTTCTCCGGGGAGCTGTTTTTT. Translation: CASSFSVFSGELFF.

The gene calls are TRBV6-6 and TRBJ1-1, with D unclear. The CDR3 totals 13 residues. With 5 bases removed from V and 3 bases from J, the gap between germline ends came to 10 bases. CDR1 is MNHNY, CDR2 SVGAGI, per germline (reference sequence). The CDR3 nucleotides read TGTGCCAGCAGTGGTGGGATCGACACTGAAGCTTTCTTT. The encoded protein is CASSGGIDTEAFF.

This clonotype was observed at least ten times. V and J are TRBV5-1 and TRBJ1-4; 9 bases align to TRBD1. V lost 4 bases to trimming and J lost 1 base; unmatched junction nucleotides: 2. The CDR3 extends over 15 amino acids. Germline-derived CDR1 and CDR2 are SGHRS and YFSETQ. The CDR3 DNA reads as TGCGCCAGCAGCCGGACAGGGGTAACTAATGAAAAACTGTTTTTT. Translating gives CASSRTGVTNEKLFF.

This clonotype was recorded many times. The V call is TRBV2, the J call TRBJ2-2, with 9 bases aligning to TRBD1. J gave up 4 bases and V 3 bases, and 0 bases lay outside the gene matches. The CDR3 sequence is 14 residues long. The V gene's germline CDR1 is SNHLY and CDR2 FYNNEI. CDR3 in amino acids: CASSEDRGTGELFF. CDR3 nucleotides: TGTGCCAGCAGTGAGGACAGGGGCACCGGGGAGCTGTTTTTT.

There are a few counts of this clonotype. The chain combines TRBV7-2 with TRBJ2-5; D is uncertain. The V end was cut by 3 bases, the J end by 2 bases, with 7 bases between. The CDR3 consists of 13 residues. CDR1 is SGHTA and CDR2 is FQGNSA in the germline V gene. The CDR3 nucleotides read TGTGCCAGCAGCTTGGACGTTCAAGAGACCCAGTACTTC. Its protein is CASSLDVQETQYF.

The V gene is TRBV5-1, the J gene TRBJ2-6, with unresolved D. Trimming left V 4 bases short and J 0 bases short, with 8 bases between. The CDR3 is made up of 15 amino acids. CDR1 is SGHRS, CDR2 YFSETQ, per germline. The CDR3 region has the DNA TGCGCCAGCAGCCCAGTTTTCTCTGGGGCCAACGTCCTGACTTTC. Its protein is CASSPVFSGANVLTF.

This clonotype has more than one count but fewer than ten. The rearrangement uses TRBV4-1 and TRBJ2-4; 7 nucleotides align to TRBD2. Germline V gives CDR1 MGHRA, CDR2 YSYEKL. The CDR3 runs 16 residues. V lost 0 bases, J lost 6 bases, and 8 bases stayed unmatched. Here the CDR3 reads CASSQEGSGVVNIQYF. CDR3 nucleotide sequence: TGCGCCAGCAGCCAAGAAGGCAGCGGGGTGGTAAACATTCAGTACTTC.

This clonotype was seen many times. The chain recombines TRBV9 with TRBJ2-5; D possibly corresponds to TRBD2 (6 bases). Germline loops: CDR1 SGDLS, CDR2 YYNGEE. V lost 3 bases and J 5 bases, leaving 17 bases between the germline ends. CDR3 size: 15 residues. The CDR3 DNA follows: TGTGCCAGCAGCGAAACCGGGACGGAGGGGGAGACCCAGTACTTC. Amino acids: CASSETGTEGETQYF.

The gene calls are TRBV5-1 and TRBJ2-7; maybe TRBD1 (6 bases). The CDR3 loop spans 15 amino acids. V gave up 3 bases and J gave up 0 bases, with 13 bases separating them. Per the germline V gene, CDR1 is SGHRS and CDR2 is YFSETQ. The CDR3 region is CASSSLDRSSYEQYF. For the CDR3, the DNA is TGCGCCAGCAGCTCCCTTGACAGGAGCTCCTACGAGCAGTACTTC.

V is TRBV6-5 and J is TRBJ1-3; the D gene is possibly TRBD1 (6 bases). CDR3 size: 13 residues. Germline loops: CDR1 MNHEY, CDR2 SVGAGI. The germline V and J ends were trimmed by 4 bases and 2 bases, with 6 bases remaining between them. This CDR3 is CASSWDTGNTIYF. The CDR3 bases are TGTGCCAGCAGTTGGGACACTGGAAACACCATATATTTT.

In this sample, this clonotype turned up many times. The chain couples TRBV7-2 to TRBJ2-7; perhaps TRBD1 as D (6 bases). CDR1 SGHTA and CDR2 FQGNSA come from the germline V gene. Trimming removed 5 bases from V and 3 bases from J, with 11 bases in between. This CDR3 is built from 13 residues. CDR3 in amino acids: CASSTGQFYEQYF. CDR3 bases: TGTGCCAGCAGCACCGGACAGTTCTACGAGCAGTACTTC.

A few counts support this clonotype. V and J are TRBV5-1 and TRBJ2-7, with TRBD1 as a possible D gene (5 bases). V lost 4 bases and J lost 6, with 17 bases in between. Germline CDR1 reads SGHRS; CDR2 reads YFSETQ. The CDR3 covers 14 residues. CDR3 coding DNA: TGCGCCAGCAGCCCAGGGTGGACGTCGGGCGAGCAGTACTTC. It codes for CASSPGWTSGEQYF. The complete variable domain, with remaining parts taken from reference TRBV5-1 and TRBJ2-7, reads KAGVTQTPRYLIKTRGQQVTLSCSPISGHRSVSWYQQTPGQGLQFLFEYFSETQRNKGNFPGRFSGRQFSNSRSEMNVSTLELGDSALYLCASSPGWTSGEQYFGPGTRLTVT.

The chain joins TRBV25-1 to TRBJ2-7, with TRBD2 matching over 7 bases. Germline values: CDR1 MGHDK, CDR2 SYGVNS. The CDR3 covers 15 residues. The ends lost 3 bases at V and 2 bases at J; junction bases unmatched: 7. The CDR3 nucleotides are TGTGCCAGCAGTGAGGCCAGGGAGGGGACCTACGAGCAGTACGTC. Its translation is CASSEAREGTYEQYV.

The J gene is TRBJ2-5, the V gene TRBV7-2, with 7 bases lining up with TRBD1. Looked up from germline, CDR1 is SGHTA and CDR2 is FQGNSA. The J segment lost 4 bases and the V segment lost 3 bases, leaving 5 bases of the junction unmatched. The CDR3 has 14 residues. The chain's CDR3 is CASSFTGAIETQYF. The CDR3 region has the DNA TGTGCCAGCAGCTTTACAGGGGCGATAGAGACCCAGTACTTC. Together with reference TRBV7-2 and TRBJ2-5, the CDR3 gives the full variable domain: GAGVSQSPSNKVTEKGKDVELRCDPISGHTALYWYRQSLGQGLEFLIYFQGNSAPDKSGLPSDRFSAERTGGSVSTLTIQRTQQEDSAVYLCASSFTGAIETQYFGPGTRLLVL.

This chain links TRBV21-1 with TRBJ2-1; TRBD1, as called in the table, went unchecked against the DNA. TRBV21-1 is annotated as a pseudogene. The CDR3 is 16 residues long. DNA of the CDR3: TGTGCCAGCCCCCTCATTAGACTTAGCTCCTACAATGAGCAGTTCTTC. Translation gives CASPLIRLSSYNEQFF.

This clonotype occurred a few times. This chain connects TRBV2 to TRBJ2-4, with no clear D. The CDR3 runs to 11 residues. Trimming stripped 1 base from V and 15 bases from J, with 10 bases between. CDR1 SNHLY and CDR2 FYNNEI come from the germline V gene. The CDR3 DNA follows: TGTGCCAGCAGTGAAGACGGCCTTGGGTACTTC. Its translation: CASSEDGLGYF.

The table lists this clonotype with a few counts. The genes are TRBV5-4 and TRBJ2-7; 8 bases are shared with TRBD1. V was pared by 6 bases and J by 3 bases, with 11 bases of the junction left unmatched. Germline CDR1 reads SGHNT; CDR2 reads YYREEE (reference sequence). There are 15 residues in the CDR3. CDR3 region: CASTVSGQAGYEQYF. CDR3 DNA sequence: TGTGCCAGCACCGTATCGGGACAGGCCGGCTACGAGCAGTACTTC.

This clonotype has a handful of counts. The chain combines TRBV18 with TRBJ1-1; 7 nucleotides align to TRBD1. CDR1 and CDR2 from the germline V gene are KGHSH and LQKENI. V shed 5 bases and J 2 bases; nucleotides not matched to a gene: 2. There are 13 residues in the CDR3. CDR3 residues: CASSKGANTEAFF. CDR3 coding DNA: TGTGCCAGCTCAAAGGGGGCAAACACTGAAGCTTTCTTT.

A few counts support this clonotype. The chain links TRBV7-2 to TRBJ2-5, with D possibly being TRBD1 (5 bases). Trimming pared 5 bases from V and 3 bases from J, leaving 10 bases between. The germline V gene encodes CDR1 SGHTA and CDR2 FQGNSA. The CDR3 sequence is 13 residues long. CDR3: CASSPGAEETQYF. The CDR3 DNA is TGTGCCAGCAGCCCTGGGGCGGAAGAGACCCAGTACTTC.

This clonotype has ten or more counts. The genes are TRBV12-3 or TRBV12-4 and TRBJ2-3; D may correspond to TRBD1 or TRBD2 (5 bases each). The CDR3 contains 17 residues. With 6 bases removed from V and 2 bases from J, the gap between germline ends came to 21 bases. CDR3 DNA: TGTGCCAGCAGCCCGTTCGAGGGGCTGACGTCCACAGATACGCAGTATTTT. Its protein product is CASSPFEGLTSTDTQYF.